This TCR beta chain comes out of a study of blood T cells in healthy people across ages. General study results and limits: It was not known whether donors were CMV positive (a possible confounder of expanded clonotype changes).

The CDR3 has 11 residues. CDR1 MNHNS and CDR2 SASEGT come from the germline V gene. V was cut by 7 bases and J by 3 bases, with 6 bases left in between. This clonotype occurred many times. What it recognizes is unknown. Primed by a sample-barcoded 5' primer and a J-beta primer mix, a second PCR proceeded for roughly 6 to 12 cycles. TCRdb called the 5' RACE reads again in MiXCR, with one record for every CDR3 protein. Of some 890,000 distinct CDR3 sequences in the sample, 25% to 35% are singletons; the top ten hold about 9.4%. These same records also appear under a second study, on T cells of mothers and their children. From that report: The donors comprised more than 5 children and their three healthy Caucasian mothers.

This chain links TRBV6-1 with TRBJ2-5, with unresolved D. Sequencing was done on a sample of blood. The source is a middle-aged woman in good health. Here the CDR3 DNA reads TGTGCCAGCACCCAAAAAGAGACCCAGTACTTC. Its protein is CASTQKETQYF.